A selection of T cell receptor beta chains follows, all from one sample in a study of T cell responses to AZD1222 COVID-19 vaccine. The method was immunoSEQ multiplex PCR; TCRdb's version includes in-frame clones alone and lacks a portion of them. This sample has some 90,000 clones, with roughly nine tenths found just once. The specimen comprised peripheral blood, sampled 28 days after the second AZD1222 dose. All receptors come from an adult who received the AZD1222 COVID-19 vaccine. The conserved cysteine and the conserved F or W are not part of the CDR3 here.

CDR3 length: 11
V gene: TRBV11-1
J gene: TRBJ1-2
CDR3 protein: ASSRTGGTGYT

CDR3 length: 11
V gene: TRBV19
J gene: TRBJ2-7
CDR3 protein: ASSTTGFSEQY

CDR3 length: 11
V gene: TRBV7-3
J gene: TRBJ1-1
CDR3 protein: ASSNDPNTEAF

CDR3 length: 13
V gene: TRBV19
J gene: TRBJ1-2
CDR3 protein: ASQKTGGAGYGYT

CDR3 length: 11
V gene: TRBV2
J gene: TRBJ1-2
CDR3 protein: ASSPGQGSGYT

CDR3 length: 15
V gene: TRBV19
J gene: TRBJ2-1
CDR3 protein: ASSSRQGIRSYNEQF

CDR3 length: 14
V gene: TRBV15
J gene: TRBJ2-3
CDR3 protein: ATSRSVAGNTDTQY

CDR3 length: 14
V gene: TRBV15
J gene: TRBJ1-5
CDR3 protein: ATSRDRTGPNQPQH

CDR3 length: 9
V gene: TRBV27
J gene: TRBJ2-7
CDR3 protein: ASRGLYEQY

CDR3 length: 13
V gene: TRBV7-9
J gene: TRBJ2-3
CDR3 protein: ASSTVGGGTDTQY

CDR3 length: 13
V gene: TRBV5-1
J gene: TRBJ1-5
CDR3 protein: ASSLEGRANQPQH

CDR3 length: 13
V gene: TRBV27
J gene: TRBJ2-7
CDR3 protein: ASGRGLLDSYEQY

CDR3 length: 13
V gene: TRBV18
J gene: TRBJ2-1
CDR3 protein: ASSLGTSGDNEQF

CDR3 length: 11
V gene: TRBV20-1
J gene: TRBJ1-2
CDR3 protein: SASDVTNYGYT

CDR3 length: 12
V gene: TRBV5-8
J gene: TRBJ2-7
CDR3 protein: ASSSRGRGGEQY

CDR3 length: 10
V gene: TRBV11-2
J gene: TRBJ1-2
CDR3 protein: ASSLDKSGYT

CDR3 length: 12
V gene: TRBV19
J gene: TRBJ2-3
CDR3 protein: ASSIARPTDTQY

CDR3 length: 15
V gene: TRBV5-1
J gene: TRBJ2-1
CDR3 protein: ASSLTHHAGEYNEQF

CDR3 length: 13
V gene: TRBV10-1
J gene: TRBJ2-4
CDR3 protein: ASRTIHRGRYIQY

CDR3 length: 12
V gene: TRBV7-2
J gene: TRBJ1-1
CDR3 protein: ASSLALGDSEAF

CDR3 length: 13
V gene: TRBV2
J gene: TRBJ2-2
CDR3 protein: ASRGDGGAGGELF

CDR3 length: 12
V gene: TRBV9
J gene: TRBJ2-5
CDR3 protein: ASSVGTGQETQY

CDR3 length: 13
V gene: TRBV5-4
J gene: TRBJ2-2
CDR3 protein: ASRRTGANTGELF

CDR3 length: 11
V gene: TRBV6-5
J gene: TRBJ2-3
CDR3 protein: ASSSTGTHTQY

CDR3 length: 17
V gene: TRBV2
J gene: TRBJ2-2
CDR3 protein: ASSERAVRGPTSAGELF

CDR3 length: 11
V gene: TRBV5-1
J gene: TRBJ2-1
CDR3 protein: ASSRDSHNEQF

CDR3 length: 13
V gene: TRBV7-6
J gene: TRBJ2-7
CDR3 protein: ASSQFSGGEDEQY

CDR3 length: 12
V gene: TRBV6-5
J gene: TRBJ1-4
CDR3 protein: ASSYAGGYEKLF

CDR3 length: 9
V gene: TRBV6-1
J gene: TRBJ2-7
CDR3 protein: ASSEGSEQY

CDR3 length: 13
V gene: TRBV6-2/TRBV6-3
J gene: TRBJ2-7
CDR3 protein: ASSYPGQGAYEQY

CDR3 length: 13
V gene: TRBV6-5
J gene: TRBJ1-4
CDR3 protein: ASSRAGTLPEKLF

CDR3 length: 7
V gene: TRBV15
J gene: TRBJ1-5
CDR3 protein: ATPGPQH